This T cell receptor beta chain was captured by sequencing in a study of monozygotic twins with inflammatory bowel disease. In the case of this clonotype: The antigen is not known.

The CDR3 has 14 amino acids. The germline V gene has CDR1 DFQATT and CDR2 SNEGSKA (reference sequence). The template-switching step introduced UMIs that carried a 6-nucleotide sample barcode. TCRdb re-called the 5' RACE reads and shows each CDR3 protein once, DNA omitted. The sample data list around 450,000 distinct CDR3 sequences. Study-level results: The authors found no support for a single strong IBD-associated signal or clonotype. Clonotypes shared with others were fewer in IBD patients than in healthy twins, especially with disease activity.

The V gene is TRBV20-1, the J gene TRBJ2-1; TCRdb picks TRBD2, but there is no DNA to check that call. Sequencing was done on a sample of blood. This TCR came from a human donor with ulcerative colitis or Crohn's disease, or a healthy co-twin of an affected twin (not recorded which). Here the CDR3 reads CSAREEEVMLEQFF.